This T cell receptor beta chain was recovered during a study of STAT5B mutations in CD4+ large granular lymphocyte leukemia. Sequencing was performed with immunoSEQ multiplex PCR; in TCRdb, only in-frame clones are kept and a portion is missing. In the table there are approximately 21,000 clones, about 79% of which are singletons. CDR1 SGHRS and CDR2 YFSETQ come from the germline V gene. CDR3 length equals 15 residues. V dropped 0 bases and J dropped 1 base, with 10 bases sitting between them. The chain joins TRBV5-1 to TRBJ1-1, with D tentatively TRBD1 (6 bases). The sequence came from a human donor in good health. Sequences were obtained from CD4+ T cells from blood buffy coats. The CDR3 bases are TGCGCCAGCAGCTTGGAGGGAGGGGGGAACACTGAAGCTTTCTTT. Amino acids: CASSLEGGGNTEAFF. The complete variable domain, with remaining parts taken from reference TRBV5-1 and TRBJ1-1, reads KAGVTQTPRYLIKTRGQQVTLSCSPISGHRSVSWYQQTPGQGLQFLFEYFSETQRNKGNFPGRFSGRQFSNSRSEMNVSTLELGDSALYLCASSLEGGGNTEAFFGQGTRLTVV.